The 29 T cell receptor beta chains listed next were all sequenced from one sample in a study of T cells after yellow fever vaccination. TCRdb ran MiXCR on the 5' RACE reads and lists one entry per CDR3 protein. The sample shows hundreds of thousands of distinct CDR3 sequences, approximately 21% of them seen only once. The sequenced sample was PBMCs, obtained 15 days after the yellow fever booster vaccination. Receptors were obtained from a man younger than 45 who received the YFV17D yellow fever vaccine.

This chain connects TRBV28 to TRBJ2-3, with 8 bases fitting TRBD2. The CDR3 has 16 residues. Germline values: CDR1 MDHEN, CDR2 SYDVKM. Trimming took 7 bases from V and 2 from J; bases not matched to a gene: 11. CDR3 protein: CASTPATGGSTDTQYF. The CDR3, as DNA: TGTGCCAGCACTCCGGCGACGGGAGGGTCCACAGATACGCAGTATTTT. The full variable domain, completed using reference TRBV28 and TRBJ2-3, is DVKVTQSSRYLVKRTGEKVFLECVQDMDHENMFWYRQDPGLGLRLIYFSYDVKMKEKGDIPEGYSVSREKKERFSLILESASTNQTSMYLCASTPATGGSTDTQYFGPGTRLTVL.

Only a few counts were recorded for this clonotype. The V call is TRBV12-3 or TRBV12-4, the J call TRBJ1-1, with D perhaps TRBD1 (6 bases). V lost 2 bases to trimming and J lost 1 base, with 11 bases between them. This CDR3 contains 15 residues. This CDR3 is CASSLRVGGNTEAFF. In DNA form, the CDR3 reads TGTGCCAGCAGTTTACGAGTAGGGGGGAACACTGAAGCTTTCTTT.

This clonotype was detected a few times. The chain combines TRBV20-1 with TRBJ2-1; 12 bases agree with TRBD2. Germline assignment: CDR1 DFQATT and CDR2 SNEGSKA (reference sequence). This CDR3 is 15 amino acids long. V shed 4 bases, J shed 4 bases, and the junction held 5 bases outside the gene matches. The CDR3 region has the DNA TGCAGTGCTACCTCACTAGCGGGAGGTTACAATGAGCAGTTCTTC. Translated: CSATSLAGGYNEQFF.

The sample holds one count of this clonotype. This chain joins TRBV7-8 and TRBJ2-7; 8 nucleotides agree with TRBD1. The V segment lost 0 bases and the J segment 7 bases; nucleotides outside the gene matches: 8. The CDR3 runs to 15 residues. Germline CDR1 reads SGHVS; CDR2 reads FQNEAQ. Here the CDR3 reads CASSLAPGQGLEQYF. DNA of the CDR3: TGTGCCAGCAGCTTAGCACCCGGACAGGGCCTTGAGCAGTACTTC.

This clonotype has just a few counts. The chain couples TRBV12-3 or TRBV12-4 to TRBJ2-2; D call uncertain. V dropped 7 bases and J dropped 4 bases, with 7 bases sitting between them. The CDR3 is made up of 12 amino acids. The CDR3 reads CASTPSTGELFF. The CDR3 DNA sequence: TGTGCCAGCACCCCTAGCACCGGGGAGCTGTTTTTT.

The CDR3 DNA follows: TGTGCCAGCAGTTTACCGGCGACCGGACCTGGAACCAGAAACATTCAGTACTTC. Residues: CASSLPATGPGTRNIQYF. The J gene is TRBJ2-4, the V gene TRBV12-3 or TRBV12-4; no clear D. The CDR3 totals 18 residues. Trimming cost V 2 bases and J 6 bases, with 23 bases left between them.

Only a few counts were recorded for this clonotype. This chain connects TRBV12-5 to TRBJ2-7; unclear D gene. The germline CDR1 and CDR2 sequences are LGHNT and FRNRAP. Between the trimmed V and J ends, which lost 2 bases and 6 bases, there was a span of 5 bases. CDR3 length: 11 residues. The CDR3 loop is CASGLTGEQYF. The DNA of the CDR3 is TGTGCTAGTGGTTTGACCGGCGAGCAGTACTTC.

At least ten counts were recorded for this clonotype. The chain has TRBV5-1 and TRBJ2-5, with 7 bases that match TRBD2. The CDR3 is 14 amino acids. V trimming: 4 bases; J trimming: 1 base; junction bases outside the gene matches: 4. Germline V gene sequence: CDR1 SGHRS, CDR2 YFSETQ. DNA of the CDR3: TGCGCCAGCAGCAGCGGGACGGCCCAAGAGACCCAGTACTTC. Its protein is CASSSGTAQETQYF. Full variable domain (outside the CDR3, taken from reference TRBV5-1 and TRBJ2-5): KAGVTQTPRYLIKTRGQQVTLSCSPISGHRSVSWYQQTPGQGLQFLFEYFSETQRNKGNFPGRFSGRQFSNSRSEMNVSTLELGDSALYLCASSSGTAQETQYFGPGTRLLVL.

This clonotype showed up just a few times. V is TRBV6-1 and J is TRBJ1-2; 8 nucleotides align to TRBD1. The trim removed 6 bases at V and 2 bases at J, leaving 5 bases unmatched. The germline V gene has CDR1 MNHNS and CDR2 SASEGT. The CDR3 length is 14 residues. CDR3 residues: CASSQGQANYGYTF. The CDR3 DNA reads TGTGCCAGCAGCCAGGGACAGGCCAACTATGGCTACACCTTC.

CDR3 amino acids: CASSPTGYEKLFF. CDR3 DNA sequence: TGTGCCAGCAGTCCGACAGGTTATGAAAAACTGTTTTTT. The genes are TRBV12-3 or TRBV12-4 and TRBJ1-4, with D tentatively TRBD1 (6 bases). V dropped 5 bases and J dropped 6 bases, with 10 bases sitting between them. The CDR3 length is 13 residues.

Only a few counts were recorded for this clonotype. This rearrangement joins TRBV5-1 to TRBJ1-1, with D perhaps TRBD1 (5 bases). Between the trimmed V and J ends, which lost 6 bases and 1 base, there was a span of 16 bases. Germline CDR1 reads SGHRS; CDR2 reads YFSETQ. The CDR3 covers 15 residues. The CDR3 is CASIGGRESNTEAFF. CDR3 sequence (DNA): TGCGCCAGCATCGGGGGTCGGGAGTCGAACACTGAAGCTTTCTTT.

This clonotype showed up just a few times. This chain joins TRBV5-6 and TRBJ1-1; D gene uncertain. The CDR3 extends over 13 amino acids. The V gene lost 1 base and the J gene lost 6 bases, with 10 bases spanning the gap. Germline CDR1 SGHDT, CDR2 YYEEEE. Here the CDR3 reads CASSLWVSPEAFF. CDR3 in DNA: TGTGCCAGCAGCTTGTGGGTTTCGCCTGAAGCTTTCTTT.

The rearrangement uses TRBV5-4 and TRBJ1-1; D may be TRBD1 (6 bases). There are 13 residues in the CDR3. V gave up 4 bases and J gave up 6 bases, with 13 bases separating them. The germline gives CDR1 SGHNT, CDR2 YYREEE (reference sequence). The CDR3 spells CASSTQGSAEAFF. The CDR3, as DNA: TGTGCCAGCAGCACGCAGGGGTCTGCTGAAGCTTTCTTT.

The sample holds a few counts of this clonotype. V is TRBV11-3 and J is TRBJ1-1; D is possibly TRBD1 (6 bases). CDR3 length: 12 residues. From germline, CDR1 is SGHNT and CDR2 YENEEA. V was cut by 5 bases and J by 4 bases, with 8 bases left in between. The CDR3 loop reads CASSQQGTEAFF. CDR3 nucleotide sequence: TGTGCCAGCAGCCAACAGGGCACTGAAGCTTTCTTT.

The chain recombines TRBV28 with TRBJ2-7, with D perhaps TRBD1 (6 bases). CDR3 size: 13 residues. CDR1 and CDR2 (germline): MDHEN, SYDVKM. Deletions cut 8 bases from V and 5 bases from J, with 16 bases between. The CDR3 reads CASRTASADEQYF. CDR3 in DNA: TGTGCCAGCCGGACAGCCTCAGCAGACGAGCAGTACTTC. Using reference TRBV28 and TRBJ2-7 for the parts outside the CDR3, the full variable domain is DVKVTQSSRYLVKRTGEKVFLECVQDMDHENMFWYRQDPGLGLRLIYFSYDVKMKEKGDIPEGYSVSREKKERFSLILESASTNQTSMYLCASRTASADEQYFGPGTRLTVT.

The genes are TRBV7-2 and TRBJ2-7, with 9 nucleotides matching TRBD2. V gave up 3 bases and J gave up 4 bases; unmatched junction bases: 10. The CDR3 length is 16 residues. Germline V lookup: CDR1 SGHTA, CDR2 FQGNSA. This CDR3 is CASSFVLAGAKYEQYF. CDR3 DNA: TGTGCCAGCAGCTTTGTATTAGCGGGAGCTAAGTACGAGCAGTACTTC.

The chain is built from TRBV29-1 and TRBJ2-5; D not certain. Germline CDR1 and CDR2: SQVTM and ANQGSEA. The V end lost 2 bases, the J end lost 0 bases, and 13 bases lay between the germline ends. The length of the CDR3 is 15 residues. Here the CDR3 DNA reads TGCAGCGTTGAAAACTGGACCTGGTACCAAGAGACCCAGTACTTC. The encoded protein is CSVENWTWYQETQYF.

This clonotype was observed a handful of times. The V gene is TRBV20-1, the J gene TRBJ1-1; maybe TRBD1 (6 bases). Trimming removed 0 bases at V and 8 bases at J, with 10 bases between. The CDR3 is 12 residues long. Per the germline V gene, CDR1 is DFQATT and CDR2 is SNEGSKA (reference sequence). CDR3 DNA: TGCAGTGCTAGAGAACAGGGAAGGGAAGCTTTCTTT. It is translated as CSAREQGREAFF.

J is TRBJ2-3 and V is TRBV7-2, with a tentative D call TRBD1 (5 bases). This CDR3 comprises 15 residues. V was clipped by 4 bases and J by 1 base, with 12 bases between them. The germline V gene has CDR1 SGHTA and CDR2 FQGNSA. CDR3 in DNA: TGTGCCAGCAGCTCACAGGTCTCTGGCACAGATACGCAGTATTTT. This gives the protein CASSSQVSGTDTQYF.

This clonotype was seen only a few times. Written as DNA, the CDR3 is TGCAGTGCTCCAAGGGGTCGGGAGACCCAGTACTTC. Residues: CSAPRGRETQYF. The J gene is TRBJ2-5, the V gene TRBV20-1, with TRBD1 as a possible D gene (5 bases). The germline V gene encodes CDR1 DFQATT and CDR2 SNEGSKA (reference sequence). The V end was cut by 5 bases, the J end by 5 bases, with 12 bases between. This CDR3 spans 12 amino acids.

The V gene is TRBV7-2, the J gene TRBJ2-2; TRBD2 matches at 8 bases. Germline lookup yields CDR1 SGHTA and CDR2 FQGNSA. V lost 6 bases to trimming and J lost 8 bases; unmatched junction nucleotides: 14. This CDR3 comprises 16 residues. This CDR3 is CASRLRLAGGRGELFF. The CDR3 DNA reads TGTGCCAGCAGACTTAGGTTGGCGGGAGGCCGGGGGGAGCTGTTTTTT.

In this sample, this clonotype turned up a few times. The chain couples TRBV15 to TRBJ1-2, with 9 bases identical to TRBD1. Germline V lookup: CDR1 LNHNV, CDR2 YYDKDF (reference sequence). CDR3 length: 13 amino acids. The V and J ends lost 4 bases and 8 bases, in that order; junction bases with no gene match: 5. CDR3 in DNA: TGTGCCACCAGCATGGGACAGGGTGGCGGCTACACCTTC. Its protein product is CATSMGQGGGYTF.

This clonotype was found a few times. This chain links TRBV12-3 or TRBV12-4 with TRBJ2-7; D is uncertain. Between the trimmed V and J ends, which lost 2 bases and 6 bases, there was a span of 8 bases. The CDR3 runs to 12 residues. CDR3 nucleotides: TGTGCCAGCAGTTTATTGCGGATCGAGCAGTACTTC. It codes for CASSLLRIEQYF.

The chain couples TRBV7-2 to TRBJ1-3, with 10 bases lining up with TRBD1. The CDR3 spans 16 residues. With 3 bases clipped from V and 4 bases from J, the junction kept 6 bases outside the gene matches. Germline CDR1 SGHTA, CDR2 FQGNSA. The DNA for the CDR3 is TGTGCCAGCAGCTTGGCTGGGACAGGGGTCGGAAACACCATATATTTT. It codes for CASSLAGTGVGNTIYF.

This chain uses TRBV6-2 or TRBV6-3 with TRBJ1-2; D is unclear. The CDR3 covers 12 residues. Germline CDR1 reads MNHEY; CDR2 reads SVGEGT. Trimming stripped 6 bases from V and 2 bases from J, with 7 bases between. In DNA form, the CDR3 reads TGTGCCAGCAGCCAGCTAAACTATGGCTACACCTTC. Encoded protein: CASSQLNYGYTF.

J is TRBJ2-1 and V is TRBV6-1; 10 bases fit TRBD2. With 5 bases clipped from V and 0 bases from J, the junction kept 7 bases outside the gene matches. Germline lookup yields CDR1 MNHNS and CDR2 SASEGT. CDR3 length equals 17 residues. The CDR3 nucleotides are TGTGCCAGCAGTCTGACTAGCGGGCCGGACTCCTACAATGAGCAGTTCTTC. It translates to CASSLTSGPDSYNEQFF.

This clonotype showed up many times. The V and J genes are TRBV5-1 and TRBJ2-1; TRBD1 matches 7 bases. J lost 8 bases, V lost 1 base, and 3 bases had no gene match. This CDR3 has 13 amino acids. The germline V gene has CDR1 SGHRS and CDR2 YFSETQ. The CDR3 region is CASSLRQGHEQFF. The CDR3 coding sequence is TGCGCCAGCAGCTTGAGACAGGGCCATGAGCAGTTCTTC.

This clonotype was detected a few times. J is TRBJ2-7 and V is TRBV6-1; 7 nucleotides align to TRBD2. CDR3 length: 14 amino acids. Germline loops: CDR1 MNHNS, CDR2 SASEGT. Trimming took 5 bases from V and 4 from J; bases not matched to a gene: 8. CDR3 DNA sequence: TGTGCCAGCAGTATGGGAGGGTTTATTTACGAGCAGTACTTC. It yields the protein CASSMGGFIYEQYF.

CDR3 in amino acids: CASSFTGNHNEQFF. CDR3 in DNA: TGTGCCAGCAGTTTTACGGGGAACCACAATGAGCAGTTCTTC. The V gene is TRBV28, the J gene TRBJ2-1, with D possibly matching TRBD2 (5 bases). The CDR3 has 14 amino acids. In germline, CDR1 is MDHEN, CDR2 SYDVKM. Trimming removed 3 bases from V and 5 bases from J, with 11 bases in between.